These T cell receptor beta chains were read from a single sample in a study of cytomegalovirus exposure and HLA in healthy donors. Produced via immunoSEQ multiplex PCR; TCRdb's table is partial and in-frame only. The sample records about 140,000 clones, approximately 80% being singletons. Sequencing was carried out using PBMCs. The receptors come from a man aged 30-40 years in good health and CMV-seropositive. Both conserved end residues are part of each CDR3. D genes are given only for firm matches. The size entry is marked missing in some rows and otherwise reads once, few, many or a size class.

TRBV4-1	.	TRBJ2-3	TRBD2	CASSQDPSGGTTDTQYF	TGCGCCAGCAGCCAAGACCCTAGCGGGGGCACCACAGATACGCAGTATTTT
TRBV19	.	TRBJ1-2	.	CASSQGLDRAYGYTF	TGTGCCAGTAGTCAGGGCCTAGACAGAGCCTATGGCTACACCTTC
TRBV18	.	TRBJ2-2	.	CASSPFGQTSNTGELFF	TGTGCCAGCTCACCATTCGGACAGACGTCGAACACCGGGGAGCTGTTTTTT
TRBV7-9	.	TRBJ1-2	TRBD1	CASSPTGSTAGYTF	TGTGCCAGCAGCCCGACAGGGTCTACGGCTGGCTACACCTTC
TRBV18	.	TRBJ1-2	TRBD1	CASSPRTGGDYGYTF	TGTGCCAGCTCACCACGAACAGGGGGCGACTATGGCTACACCTTC
TRBV28	.	TRBJ2-3	TRBD2	CASRAGGDTDTQYF	TGTGCCAGCAGAGCGGGAGGGGACACAGATACGCAGTATTTT
TRBV6-5	few	TRBJ1-2	.	CASSEHPQYGYTF	TGTGCCAGCAGTGAACACCCCCAGTATGGCTACACCTTC
TRBV28	.	TRBJ2-1	TRBD1	CAAAGTGVNEQFF	TGTGCCGCCGCAGGGACAGGGGTTAATGAGCAGTTCTTC
TRBV21-1	once	TRBJ1-4	.	CASSGKVAGSNEKLFF	TGTGCCAGCAGCGGGAAGGTGGCAGGGTCTAATGAAAAACTGTTTTTT
TRBV19	.	TRBJ2-7	TRBD1	CASSLGQGPYEQYF	TGTGCCAGTAGTCTCGGACAGGGGCCCTACGAGCAGTACTTC
TRBV6-6	.	TRBJ2-5	.	CASGGMQETQYF	TGTGCCAGCGGCGGGATGCAAGAGACCCAGTACTTC
TRBV7-7	.	TRBJ2-3	TRBD2	CASSLSASGGQDTQYF	TGTGCTAGCAGCTTATCGGCTAGCGGGGGGCAGGATACGCAGTATTTT
TRBV25-1	.	TRBJ2-7	TRBD2	CASSEAVSGTSYEQYF	TGTGCCAGCAGTGAAGCGGTTAGCGGGACCAGCTACGAGCAGTACTTC
TRBV5-5	.	TRBJ1-3	.	CASSPDSSGNTIYF	TGTGCCAGCAGCCCCGACAGCTCTGGAAACACCATATATTTT
TRBV19	.	TRBJ2-1	TRBD2	CASRSSGGYNEQFF	TGTGCCAGTAGGTCTAGCGGGGGTTACAATGAGCAGTTCTTC
TRBV14	.	TRBJ2-3	TRBD2	CASSQLAGAPTNTQYF	TGTGCCAGCAGCCAACTAGCGGGGGCCCCCACGAATACGCAGTATTTT
TRBV30	.	TRBJ2-3	.	CAWSPGSRSAQYF	TGTGCCTGGAGTCCCGGAAGCAGAAGCGCGCAGTATTTT
TRBV19	.	TRBJ2-2	TRBD1	CASSPGTGGFGELFF	TGTGCCAGTAGTCCCGGGACAGGGGGTTTCGGGGAGCTGTTTTTT
TRBV28	.	TRBJ2-7	.	CASSFAGPVDEQYF	TGTGCCAGCAGTTTCGCAGGGCCGGTGGACGAGCAGTACTTC
TRBV2	.	TRBJ2-7	.	CASTSDAYEQYF	TGTGCCAGCACGAGCGACGCCTACGAGCAGTACTTC
TRBV9	.	TRBJ2-3	TRBD2	CASSALGTSGTGDTQYF	TGTGCCAGCAGCGCCCTCGGGACTAGCGGGACTGGAGATACGCAGTATTTT
TRBV30	.	TRBJ1-6	TRBD1	CAWSTWTGAGNSPLHF	TGTGCCTGGAGTACTTGGACAGGGGCGGGTAATTCACCCCTCCACTTT
TRBV11-3	.	TRBJ1-3	TRBD1	CASSLGGTENTIYF	TGTGCCAGCAGCTTAGGAGGGACAGAAAACACCATATATTTT
TRBV9	.	TRBJ1-3	TRBD1	CASSAGTGGGNTIYF	TGTGCCAGCAGCGCCGGGACAGGGGGTGGAAACACCATATATTTT
TRBV7-9	.	TRBJ1-1	.	CASRGYTEAFF	TGTGCCTCGCGTGGTTACACTGAAGCTTTCTTT
TRBV11-2	.	TRBJ2-5	TRBD1	CASSLQGQGNQETQYF	TGTGCCAGCAGCTTACAGGGACAGGGTAACCAAGAGACCCAGTACTTC
TRBV2	.	TRBJ1-5	TRBD1	CASSDRTGGFSNQPQHF	TGTGCCAGCAGCGATCGGACAGGGGGATTTAGCAATCAGCCCCAGCATTTT
TRBV13	.	TRBJ2-1	.	CASAAGPLSYNEQFF	TGTGCCAGCGCTGCGGGACCCCTCTCCTACAATGAGCAGTTCTTC
TRBV9	.	TRBJ1-3	.	CASSPRTVGNTIYF	TGTGCCAGCAGCCCACGGACAGTCGGAAACACCATATATTTT
TRBV27	.	TRBJ2-3	.	CASSPLGGQGTDTQYF	TGTGCCAGCAGTCCCTTGGGCGGGCAAGGCACAGATACGCAGTATTTT